Listed below are T cell receptor beta chains from one sample, sequenced in a study of T cell responses to AZD1222 COVID-19 vaccine. The data were produced by immunoSEQ multiplex PCR, yet TCRdb's version contains in-frame clones alone and is incomplete. Seen here are about 78,000 clones, around nine tenths observed once, and the top ten hold 3% to 3.5%. The specimen comprised peripheral blood, sampled 28 days after the second AZD1222 dose. The source of these receptors is an adult who received the AZD1222 COVID-19 vaccine. CDR3s include the opening cysteine and the closing phenylalanine or tryptophan. A D gene is named only where the DNA matches it firmly. The listing skips clone size in some rows; elsewhere it reads once, few, many or a size class.

J: TRBJ1-5
D: TRBD1
V: TRBV6-1
size: .
DNA: TGTGCCAGCAGTGAACCGGGACAGGGTATGAATCAGCCCCAGCATTTT
CDR3: CASSEPGQGMNQPQHF

J: TRBJ1-2
D: .
V: TRBV28
size: .
DNA: TGTGCCAGCAGTCCCAGACAGGAACTATTGGGCTACACCTTC
CDR3: CASSPRQELLGYTF

J: TRBJ1-2
D: .
V: TRBV7-9
size: .
DNA: TGTGCCAGCAGCCCTAGGGACTATGGCTACACCTTC
CDR3: CASSPRDYGYTF

J: TRBJ1-4
D: TRBD1
V: TRBV5-4
size: once
DNA: TGTGCCAGCAGCTTAGGGGGCGGGCAGATGGATGAAAAACTGTTTTTT
CDR3: CASSLGGGQMDEKLFF

J: TRBJ1-2
D: TRBD1
V: TRBV25-1
size: .
DNA: TGTGCCAGCAGTGAAGGGGGACAGATATTGCATGGCTACACCTTC
CDR3: CASSEGGQILHGYTF

J: TRBJ1-2
D: .
V: TRBV29-1
size: few
DNA: TGCAGCGTTGGGGGGGACATAAGAGAGGATGGCTACACCTTC
CDR3: CSVGGDIREDGYTF

J: TRBJ1-2
D: .
V: TRBV20-1
size: .
DNA: TGCAGTGCTAGACTCTTCGATGGCTACACCTTC
CDR3: CSARLFDGYTF

J: TRBJ1-2
D: .
V: TRBV6-1
size: .
DNA: TGTGCCAGCAGTGAATCTGCGGCAGGGCACTATGGCTACACCTTC
CDR3: CASSESAAGHYGYTF

J: TRBJ1-1
D: .
V: TRBV7-8
size: .
DNA: TGTGCCAGCAGCGAGGGGATTTTGAACACTGAAGCTTTCTTT
CDR3: CASSEGILNTEAFF

J: TRBJ2-1
D: TRBD2
V: TRBV24-1
size: .
DNA: TGTGCCACCAGTGATTTACCCGGACTAGCGGGAGGGCCGGGGTACAATGAGCAGTTCTTC
CDR3: CATSDLPGLAGGPGYNEQFF

J: TRBJ2-1
D: .
V: TRBV2
size: .
DNA: TGTGCCAGCAGGCCTACTAGGGACTCCTACAATGAGCAGTTCTTC
CDR3: CASRPTRDSYNEQFF

J: TRBJ2-7
D: .
V: TRBV10-3
size: .
DNA: TGTGCCATCAGACTAAACAGGGACTCCTACGAGCAGTACTTC
CDR3: CAIRLNRDSYEQYF

J: TRBJ2-1
D: TRBD2
V: TRBV7-3
size: .
DNA: TGTGCCAGCAGCCCAGCTAGCGGGAGGGATGAGCAGTTCTTC
CDR3: CASSPASGRDEQFF

J: TRBJ2-7
D: .
V: TRBV5-1
size: .
DNA: TGCGCCAGCAGCCCCACCTCAGGGGTAGGCGAGCAGTACTTC
CDR3: CASSPTSGVGEQYF

J: TRBJ2-1
D: .
V: TRBV5-5
size: .
DNA: TGTGCCAGCAGCTCTCTCGGGGGAAACTCCTACAATGAGCAGTTCTTC
CDR3: CASSSLGGNSYNEQFF

J: TRBJ1-5
D: .
V: TRBV5-8
size: .
DNA: TGTGCCAGCAGCCCGGGGGCTGTCAGGGATCAGCCCCAGCATTTT
CDR3: CASSPGAVRDQPQHF

J: TRBJ2-1
D: .
V: TRBV24-1
size: few
DNA: TGTGCCACCGGAAATAGCGGTGAGGGTTACAATGAGCAGTTCTTC
CDR3: CATGNSGEGYNEQFF

J: TRBJ1-6
D: TRBD1
V: TRBV4-1
size: .
DNA: TGCGCCAGCAGCCAAGGCCCCGAGACAGGGTCACCCCTCCACTTT
CDR3: CASSQGPETGSPLHF

J: TRBJ1-2
D: TRBD1
V: TRBV7-9
size: .
DNA: TGTGCCAGCAGCCCCGGCGGGACAGTCTATGGCTACACCTTC
CDR3: CASSPGGTVYGYTF

J: TRBJ1-6
D: .
V: TRBV12-5
size: .
DNA: TGTGCTAGTGGGAGGACAGATAATTCACCCCTCCACTTT
CDR3: CASGRTDNSPLHF

J: TRBJ2-1
D: TRBD1
V: TRBV24-1
size: .
DNA: TGTGCCACCAGTGACAACTGGACAGGCAATGAGCAGTTCTTC
CDR3: CATSDNWTGNEQFF

J: TRBJ2-7
D: TRBD2
V: TRBV2
size: .
DNA: TGTGCCAGCAGGACCCTCGGGAGGTACGAGCAGTACTTC
CDR3: CASRTLGRYEQYF

J: TRBJ1-2
D: .
V: TRBV6-5
size: .
DNA: TGTGCCAGCATCGACAGTGACAACACCGATGGCTACACCTTC
CDR3: CASIDSDNTDGYTF

J: TRBJ2-1
D: TRBD2
V: TRBV7-2
size: .
DNA: TGTGCCAGCAGCTTAGGTCTAGCGGGTAATGAGCAGTTCTTC
CDR3: CASSLGLAGNEQFF

J: TRBJ1-1
D: .
V: TRBV13
size: .
DNA: TGTGCCAGCAGCTTAGCGGGAGGGATAGTCACTGAAGCTTTCTTT
CDR3: CASSLAGGIVTEAFF

J: TRBJ2-3
D: .
V: TRBV12-3/TRBV12-4
size: .
DNA: TGTGCCAGCAGTTTGGAAACCGATACGCAGTATTTT
CDR3: CASSLETDTQYF

J: TRBJ2-7
D: .
V: TRBV5-1
size: .
DNA: TGCGCCAGCAGCCGTGCAGGGGCCGAGCAGTACTTC
CDR3: CASSRAGAEQYF

J: TRBJ1-3
D: .
V: TRBV4-2
size: .
DNA: TGTGCCAGCAGCCAAGATAGAAGGGCGGCATTCACTGGAAACACCATATATTTT
CDR3: CASSQDRRAAFTGNTIYF

J: TRBJ2-1
D: TRBD2
V: TRBV7-6
size: .
DNA: TGTGCCAGCAGCTTAGGCCCTCTTAGCGGGAGGGGGGGCAATGAGCAGTTCTTC
CDR3: CASSLGPLSGRGGNEQFF

J: TRBJ1-1
D: TRBD1
V: TRBV24-1
size: once
DNA: TGTGCCACCAGTGATGCCTCGGACAGGATAGACACTGAAGCTTTCTTT
CDR3: CATSDASDRIDTEAFF

J: TRBJ2-1
D: TRBD1
V: TRBV10-3
size: few
DNA: TGTGCCATCGGACAGGGAACACACCATGAGCAGTTCTTC
CDR3: CAIGQGTHHEQFF

J: TRBJ1-2
D: TRBD1
V: TRBV4-2
size: .
DNA: TGTGCCAGCAGCCAAGTTGGGACAGGGGTTGGTGGCTACACCTTC
CDR3: CASSQVGTGVGGYTF

J: TRBJ1-3
D: .
V: TRBV7-2
size: few
DNA: TGTGCCAGCAGCTTAGTGCCGGGCCCTGGAAACACCATATATTTT
CDR3: CASSLVPGPGNTIYF

J: TRBJ2-1
D: TRBD2
V: TRBV9
size: few
DNA: TGTGCCAGCAGCGTAGATCTAGCGGAGTACAATGAGCAGTTCTTC
CDR3: CASSVDLAEYNEQFF

J: TRBJ1-1
D: .
V: TRBV9
size: .
DNA: TGTGCCAGCAGCGTAGAGATGAACACTGAAGCTTTCTTT
CDR3: CASSVEMNTEAFF

J: TRBJ1-2
D: .
V: TRBV7-9
size: .
DNA: TGTGCCAGCAGCTTAGATGGGGACTATGGCTACACCTTC
CDR3: CASSLDGDYGYTF

J: TRBJ1-2
D: .
V: TRBV2
size: .
DNA: TGTGCCAGCAGCCGATCGCATCTAAGGGGCGGAGCTAACTATGGCTACACCTTC
CDR3: CASSRSHLRGGANYGYTF

J: TRBJ2-7
D: TRBD2
V: TRBV28
size: .
DNA: TGTGCCAGCAGTTCCCCCCGACTAGCGGGAGTCCACGAGCAGTACTTC
CDR3: CASSSPRLAGVHEQYF

J: TRBJ1-3
D: TRBD1
V: TRBV7-2
size: .
DNA: TGTGCCAGCAGCTTGGGACAGGGAAACACCATATATTTT
CDR3: CASSLGQGNTIYF

J: TRBJ1-1
D: .
V: TRBV5-1
size: .
DNA: TGCGCCAGCAGGGAGGAGGACGCTGAAGCTTTCTTT
CDR3: CASREEDAEAFF

J: TRBJ1-2
D: .
V: TRBV29-1
size: .
DNA: TGCAGCGTTCGCGCAGGCGACACCTTC
CDR3: CSVRAGDTF

J: TRBJ1-1
D: TRBD1
V: TRBV25-1
size: .
DNA: TGTGCCAGCAGTGTACAGGGGGCGCGGAGTACTGAAGCTTTCTTT
CDR3: CASSVQGARSTEAFF

J: TRBJ2-7
D: TRBD2
V: TRBV3-1/TRBV3-2
size: few
DNA: TGTGCCAGCAGGGGGACGGGTAGCGGGGACTCTTACGAGCAGTACTTC
CDR3: CASRGTGSGDSYEQYF

J: TRBJ1-2
D: TRBD1
V: TRBV7-9
size: .
DNA: TGTGCCAGCAGCTTAGCGGGGACAGGCGGTGATGGCTACACCTTC
CDR3: CASSLAGTGGDGYTF

J: TRBJ2-3
D: .
V: TRBV7-3
size: .
DNA: TGTGCCAGCAGCTTAAGAGGAAGCACAGATACGCAGTATTTT
CDR3: CASSLRGSTDTQYF

J: TRBJ1-1
D: .
V: TRBV3-1/TRBV3-2
size: .
DNA: TGTGCCAGCAGGAACCGACAGCAGAACACTGAAGCTTTCTTT
CDR3: CASRNRQQNTEAFF